This is a list of T cell receptor beta chains from one sample in a study of blood T cells in healthy people across ages. TCRdb redid the calling of the 5' RACE reads with MiXCR, one entry per CDR3 protein. The sample includes about 640,000 distinct CDR3 sequences, roughly 58% seen only once; the top ten take around 37%. The specimen was blood. These receptors all stem from a man aged 60 to 75 in good health. The conserved cysteine and the conserved F or W are not part of the CDR3 here.

v_gene	j_gene	CDR3aa
TRBV12-3/TRBV12-4	TRBJ2-3	ASRSPGGYRDTQY
TRBV6-5	TRBJ2-1	ASSRGQIPYEQF
TRBV2	TRBJ2-7	ASSEAKVPYEQY
TRBV20-1	TRBJ2-5	SAPVGRETQY
TRBV12-3/TRBV12-4	TRBJ2-6	ASSLRGYGANVLT
TRBV24-1	TRBJ2-6	ATGGADSGANVLT
TRBV18	TRBJ2-2	ASSPPGGVNTGELF
TRBV4-1	.	ASSQDAGTYEQY
TRBV6-5	TRBJ1-4	ASSPGGGVQKLF
TRBV11-2	TRBJ2-7	ASSLETGHNSYEQY
TRBV7-9	TRBJ2-3	ASSRSTGGGPDTQY
TRBV14	TRBJ2-7	ASSQEQGGSYEQY
TRBV3-1	TRBJ2-6	ASSLRGPNSGANVLT
TRBV4-1	TRBJ2-3	ASSQERGRSWDTQY
TRBV20-1	TRBJ2-7	SAVSRGASSYEQY
TRBV29-1	TRBJ2-2	SVEGIRGNTGELF
TRBV4-2	TRBJ1-1	ASSQVFGWGGGNTEAF
TRBV10-2	TRBJ1-2	ASSLEWLSGYT
TRBV3-1	TRBJ1-1	ASSQGVRRGGTEAF
TRBV7-2	TRBJ1-2	ASSLGQDGYGYT
TRBV3-1	TRBJ2-5	ASSLDGSRGTQY
TRBV7-2	TRBJ2-2	ASSLRSGVNTGELF
TRBV5-5	TRBJ1-5	ASSDGQFSNQPQH
TRBV5-6	TRBJ2-1	ASSLAGTGNYEQF
TRBV12-5	TRBJ2-3	ASGSGPAGGGADTQY
TRBV6-6	TRBJ2-3	VSSYGPRRSTDTQY
TRBV14	TRBJ2-1	ASSQMTGAPF
TRBV20-1	TRBJ2-1	SAWRSSNEQF
TRBV12-3/TRBV12-4	TRBJ2-7	ASGARGTSYEQY